One sample yielded the 5 T cell receptor beta chains listed below, sequenced in a study of neurological immune-mediated disorders. MiXCR was run by TCRdb on the 5' RACE reads, yielding one entry per CDR3 protein. The sample records roughly 40,000 distinct CDR3 sequences, 2% to 3% being singletons. What was sequenced was PBMCs. The source of these receptors is a man between 50 and 59 years old with multiple sclerosis.

This clonotype was counted at least ten times. The J gene is TRBJ1-6, the V gene TRBV7-9; the D is unclear. CDR3 length equals 15 residues. V was clipped by 4 bases and J by 8 bases, with 15 bases between them. CDR1 and CDR2 (germline): SEHNR, FQNEAQ (reference sequence). The CDR3 reads CASSSESAGDSPLHF. The CDR3 nucleotides read TGTGCCAGCAGCTCCGAGTCGGCAGGAGATTCACCCCTCCACTTT.

This clonotype rates as medium-sized. V is TRBV5-1 and J is TRBJ1-1; the match to TRBD1 covers 7 bases. The CDR3 runs 17 residues. V shed 5 bases and J 0 bases; nucleotides not matched to a gene: 13. Germline V CDR1 and CDR2: SGHRS, YFSETQ. CDR3 DNA: TGCGCCAGCAGATGGAACCCACTGACAGGGATGAACACTGAAGCTTTCTTT. Its protein product is CASRWNPLTGMNTEAFF.

This clonotype was seen at least ten times. The chain employs TRBV24-1 and TRBJ2-5; D unresolved. V was pared by 4 bases and J by 0 bases, with 11 bases between. This CDR3 has 15 amino acids. Germline V gives CDR1 KGHDR, CDR2 SFDVKD. CDR3 sequence (DNA): TGTGCCACCAGTGAGGAAGACTCTCACCAAGAGACCCAGTACTTC. Amino acids: CATSEEDSHQETQYF.

This clonotype was seen many times. The chain has TRBV5-1 and TRBJ2-1; 13 bases align to TRBD2. V shed 4 bases, J shed 6 bases, and the junction held 4 bases outside the gene matches. The CDR3 is 15 amino acids. Germline CDR1 and CDR2: SGHRS and YFSETQ. CDR3 DNA sequence: TGCGCCAGCAGCCAGGGACTAGCGGGGCCCAATGAGCAGTTCTTC. Translated, it gives CASSQGLAGPNEQFF.

Ten or more counts support this clonotype. The J gene is TRBJ2-3, the V gene TRBV5-1; 7 bases line up with TRBD2. From germline, CDR1 is SGHRS and CDR2 YFSETQ. The CDR3 spans 13 residues. V lost 4 bases, J lost 4 bases, and 3 bases stayed unmatched. The CDR3 loop reads CASSTTSPDTQYF. CDR3 bases: TGCGCCAGCAGCACGACTAGCCCAGATACGCAGTATTTT. Based on the CDR3 plus reference TRBV5-1 and TRBJ2-3, the full variable domain is KAGVTQTPRYLIKTRGQQVTLSCSPISGHRSVSWYQQTPGQGLQFLFEYFSETQRNKGNFPGRFSGRQFSNSRSEMNVSTLELGDSALYLCASSTTSPDTQYFGPGTRLTVL.